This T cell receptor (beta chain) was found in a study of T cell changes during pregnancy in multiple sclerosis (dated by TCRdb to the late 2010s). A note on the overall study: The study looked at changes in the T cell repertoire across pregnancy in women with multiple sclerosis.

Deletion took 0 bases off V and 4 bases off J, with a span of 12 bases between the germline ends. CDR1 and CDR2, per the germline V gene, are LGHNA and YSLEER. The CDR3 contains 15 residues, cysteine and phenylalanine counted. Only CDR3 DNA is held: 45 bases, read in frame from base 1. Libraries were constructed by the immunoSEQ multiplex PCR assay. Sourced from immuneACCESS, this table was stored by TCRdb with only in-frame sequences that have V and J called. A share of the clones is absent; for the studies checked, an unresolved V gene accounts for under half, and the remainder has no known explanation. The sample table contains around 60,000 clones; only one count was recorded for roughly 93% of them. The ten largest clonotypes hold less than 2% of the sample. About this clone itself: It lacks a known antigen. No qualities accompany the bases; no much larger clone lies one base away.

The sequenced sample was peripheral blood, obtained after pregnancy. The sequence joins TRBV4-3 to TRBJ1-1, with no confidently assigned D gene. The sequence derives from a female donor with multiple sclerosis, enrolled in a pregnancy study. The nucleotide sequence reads TGCGCCAGCAGCCAAGATCTTATCCGGGGCACTGAAGCTTTCTTT. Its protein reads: CASSQDLIRGTEAFF.